The rows below give T cell receptor beta chains drawn from one sample of a study of blood T cell repertoires in COVID-19. Data came from immunoSEQ multiplex PCR; TCRdb stores just in-frame clones and leaves some out. In the table there are 35,000 to 45,000 clones, 86% of which are singletons. The sequencing input was peripheral blood. The receptors shown here come from a man aged 65 to 79 with acute or convalescent COVID-19. Both conserved end residues are part of each CDR3. The order of the fields is clone size, D gene, J gene, V gene, CDR3 protein, CDR3 DNA. D genes are given only for firm matches. For some rows the clone size is stated as once, few or many, or as a class when expanded; others skip it.

.,.,TRBJ1-4,TRBV9,CASSVWDGGLTNEKLFF,TGTGCCAGCAGCGTATGGGACGGAGGGCTTACTAATGAAAAACTGTTTTTT
.,TRBD1,TRBJ1-4,TRBV27,CASRSDRAGEKLFF,TGTGCCAGCAGGTCGGACAGGGCTGGCGAAAAACTGTTTTTT
.,.,TRBJ1-3,TRBV7-8,CASSLATDSGNTIYF,TGTGCCAGCAGCTTAGCTACAGACTCTGGAAACACCATATATTTT
.,TRBD1,TRBJ2-1,TRBV5-1,CASSLGQGFEQFF,TGCGCCAGCAGCTTGGGACAGGGGTTTGAGCAGTTCTTC
few,TRBD2,TRBJ2-7,TRBV7-2,CASSARLAGAYEQYF,TGTGCCAGCAGCGCACGACTAGCGGGAGCCTACGAGCAGTACTTC
.,TRBD1,TRBJ1-2,TRBV19,CASSIERTGSSYTF,TGTGCCAGTAGTATAGAGCGGACAGGTTCTAGCTACACCTTC
few,TRBD1,TRBJ1-1,TRBV4-3,CASSFFGQGGTEAFF,TGCGCCAGCAGCTTTTTCGGACAGGGGGGCACTGAAGCTTTCTTT
.,TRBD1,TRBJ1-2,TRBV6-5,CASSRTGSDYGYTF,TGTGCCAGCAGTCGGACAGGGTCCGACTATGGCTACACCTTC
.,TRBD2,TRBJ2-1,TRBV11-3,CASSFRSSGGNEQFF,TGTGCCAGCAGCTTTAGGTCTAGCGGGGGCAATGAGCAGTTCTTC
.,TRBD1,TRBJ2-1,TRBV19,CASSMDRGFHNEQFF,TGTGCCAGTAGTATGGACAGGGGATTCCACAATGAGCAGTTCTTC
.,.,TRBJ1-4,TRBV7-9,CASSFLPLSNEKLFF,TGTGCCAGCAGCTTTCTTCCCCTCAGTAATGAAAAACTGTTTTTT
few,TRBD1,TRBJ1-2,TRBV18,CASSPLDRDYGYTF,TGTGCCAGCTCTCCTCTGGACAGGGACTATGGCTACACCTTC
few,TRBD2,TRBJ2-3,TRBV5-4,CASSPHSGSGDTQYF,TGTGCCAGCAGCCCTCATAGCGGGAGTGGAGATACGCAGTATTTT
.,.,TRBJ1-1,TRBV3-1/TRBV3-2,CASSQDIASAFF,TGTGCCAGCAGCCAAGATATAGCCTCAGCTTTCTTT
.,TRBD2,TRBJ2-7,TRBV28,CASKRLAEVYEQYF,TGTGCCAGCAAACGGCTAGCGGAGGTTTACGAGCAGTACTTC
.,.,TRBJ2-5,TRBV7-2,CASSLDRGAGRETQYF,TGTGCCAGCAGCTTAGACCGCGGGGCAGGGAGGGAGACCCAGTACTTC
.,TRBD1,TRBJ1-5,TRBV7-2,CASSGQGRDQPQHF,TGTGCCAGCAGCGGACAGGGTCGGGACCAGCCCCAGCATTTT
.,.,TRBJ2-7,TRBV28,CASSYSSGGHEQYF,TGTGCCAGCAGTTATTCGTCAGGTGGCCACGAGCAGTACTTC
.,TRBD2,TRBJ2-1,TRBV5-5,CASSSLAGYNEQFF,TGTGCCAGCAGCTCCTTAGCGGGGTACAATGAGCAGTTCTTC
.,TRBD2,TRBJ2-7,TRBV7-8,CASSLVTGGSWGEQYF,TGTGCCAGCAGCTTAGTGACGGGGGGGTCCTGGGGCGAGCAGTACTTC